The clone carrying this TCR beta chain was seen many times. TCRdb re-derived calls from the reads in MiXCR, one entry per CDR3 protein. There are approximately 250,000 distinct CDR3 sequences in the sample; 29% occur only once, and less than 8.5% lies in the top ten. The source of the sample is a study of kidney transplant recipient with SARS-CoV-2 infection. From germline, CDR1 is SGHTA and CDR2 FQGNSA. The CDR3 contains 17 residues. The germline V and J ends were trimmed by 5 bases and 3 bases, with 22 bases remaining between them. Here the sequenced sample was a blood sample, taken at baseline and on day 111 from a kidney transplant recipient. The chain employs TRBV7-2 and TRBJ1-1, with D maybe TRBD1 (6 bases). The source of this sequence is a male patient aged 30 to 39 who had COVID-19 and was a kidney transplant recipient. Part of the T cells may come from the graft donor. CDR3 protein: CASSPRVGARKYTEAFF. CDR3 coding DNA: TGTGCCAGCAGCCCGCGCGTGGGGGCGCGAAAGTACACTGAAGCTTTCTTT.